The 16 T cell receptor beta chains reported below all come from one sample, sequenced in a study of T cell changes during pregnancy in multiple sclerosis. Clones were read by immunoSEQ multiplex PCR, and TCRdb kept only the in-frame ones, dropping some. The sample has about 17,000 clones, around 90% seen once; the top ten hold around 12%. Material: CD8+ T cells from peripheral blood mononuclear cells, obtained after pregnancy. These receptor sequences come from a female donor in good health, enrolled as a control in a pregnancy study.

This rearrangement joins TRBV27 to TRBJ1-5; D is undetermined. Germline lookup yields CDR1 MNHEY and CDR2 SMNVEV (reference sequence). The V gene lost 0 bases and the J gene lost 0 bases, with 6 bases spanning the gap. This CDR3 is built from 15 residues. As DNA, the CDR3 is TGTGCCAGCAGTTTATCCCCCGGTAGCAATCAGCCCCAGCATTTT. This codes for CASSLSPGSNQPQHF.

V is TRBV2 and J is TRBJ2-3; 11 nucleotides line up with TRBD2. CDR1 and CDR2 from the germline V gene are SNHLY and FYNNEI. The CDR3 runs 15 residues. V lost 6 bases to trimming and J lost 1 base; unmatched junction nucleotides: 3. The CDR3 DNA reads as TGTGCCAGCAGGGAACTAGCGGGGGGCACAGATACGCAGTATTTT. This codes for CASRELAGGTDTQYF.

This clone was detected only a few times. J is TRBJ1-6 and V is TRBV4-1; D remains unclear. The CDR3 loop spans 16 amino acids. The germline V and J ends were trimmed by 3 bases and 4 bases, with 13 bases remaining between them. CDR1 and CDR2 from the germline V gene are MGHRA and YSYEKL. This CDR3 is CASSHEPSNYNSPLHF. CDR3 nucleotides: TGCGCCAGCAGCCATGAACCATCTAATTATAATTCACCCCTCCACTTT.

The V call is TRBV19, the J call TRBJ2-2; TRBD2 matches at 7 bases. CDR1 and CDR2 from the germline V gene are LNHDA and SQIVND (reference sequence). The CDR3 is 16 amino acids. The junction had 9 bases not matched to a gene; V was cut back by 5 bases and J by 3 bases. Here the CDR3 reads CASSSMTAGYTGELFF. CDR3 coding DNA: TGTGCCAGTAGTTCTATGACAGCGGGGTACACCGGGGAGCTGTTTTTT.

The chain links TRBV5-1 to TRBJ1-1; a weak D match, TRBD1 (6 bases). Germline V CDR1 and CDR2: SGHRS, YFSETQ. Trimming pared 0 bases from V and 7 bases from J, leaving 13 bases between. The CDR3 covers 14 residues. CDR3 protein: CASSLAGAGGEAFF. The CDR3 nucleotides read TGCGCCAGCAGCTTGGCAGGGGCTGGGGGTGAAGCTTTCTTT.

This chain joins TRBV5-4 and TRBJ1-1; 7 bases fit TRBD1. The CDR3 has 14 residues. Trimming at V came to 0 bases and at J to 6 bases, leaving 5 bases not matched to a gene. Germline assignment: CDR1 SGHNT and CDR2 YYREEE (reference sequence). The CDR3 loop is CASSLEDREAEAFF. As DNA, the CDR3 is TGTGCCAGCAGCTTGGAAGACAGGGAAGCTGAAGCTTTCTTT.

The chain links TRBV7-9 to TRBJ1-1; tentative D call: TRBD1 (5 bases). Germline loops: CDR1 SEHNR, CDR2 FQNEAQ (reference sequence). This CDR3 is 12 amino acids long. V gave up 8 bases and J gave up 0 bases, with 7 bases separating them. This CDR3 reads CASLGVNTEAFF. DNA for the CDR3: TGTGCCAGCTTAGGGGTGAACACTGAAGCTTTCTTT. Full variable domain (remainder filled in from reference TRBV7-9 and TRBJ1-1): DTGVSQNPRHKITKRGQNVTFRCDPISEHNRLYWYRQTLGQGPEFLTYFQNEAQLEKSRLLSDRFSAERPKGSFSTLEIQRTEQGDSAMYLCASLGVNTEAFFGQGTRLTVV.

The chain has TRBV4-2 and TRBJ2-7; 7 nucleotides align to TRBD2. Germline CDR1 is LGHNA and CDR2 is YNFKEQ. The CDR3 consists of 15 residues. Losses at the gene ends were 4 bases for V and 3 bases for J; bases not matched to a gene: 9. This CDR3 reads CASSLFGLESYEQYF. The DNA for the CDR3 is TGTGCCAGCAGCCTTTTCGGACTAGAGAGCTACGAGCAGTACTTC.

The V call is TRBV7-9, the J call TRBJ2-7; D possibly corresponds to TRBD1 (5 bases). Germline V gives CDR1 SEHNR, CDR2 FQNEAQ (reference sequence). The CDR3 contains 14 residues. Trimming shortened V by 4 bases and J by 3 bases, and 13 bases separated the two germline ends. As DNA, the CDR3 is TGTGCCAGCAGCTCTGACAGCCGCTTCTACGAGCAGTACTTC. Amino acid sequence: CASSSDSRFYEQYF.

CDR3: CASRTLSYEQYF. The CDR3 nucleotides are TGTGCCAGCCGGACACTTTCCTACGAGCAGTACTTC. This sequence joins TRBV2 and TRBJ2-7; tentatively, D is TRBD1 (5 bases). CDR1 is SNHLY, CDR2 FYNNEI, per germline. The CDR3 loop spans 12 amino acids. The ends were cut back, 8 bases at V and 1 base at J, with 9 bases in the middle.

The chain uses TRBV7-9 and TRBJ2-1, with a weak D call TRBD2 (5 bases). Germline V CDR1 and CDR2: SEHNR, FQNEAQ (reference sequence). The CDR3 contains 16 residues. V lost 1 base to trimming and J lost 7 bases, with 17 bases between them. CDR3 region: CASSLVLGGRRNEQFF. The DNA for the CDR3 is TGTGCCAGCAGCTTAGTGTTAGGTGGGAGAAGGAATGAGCAGTTCTTC.

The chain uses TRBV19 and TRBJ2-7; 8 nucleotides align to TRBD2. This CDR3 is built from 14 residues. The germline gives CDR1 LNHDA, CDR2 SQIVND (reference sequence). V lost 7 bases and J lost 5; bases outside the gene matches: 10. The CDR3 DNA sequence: TGTGCCAGTACCCCGCGGGGGGCGCGCGACGAGCAGTACTTC. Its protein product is CASTPRGARDEQYF.

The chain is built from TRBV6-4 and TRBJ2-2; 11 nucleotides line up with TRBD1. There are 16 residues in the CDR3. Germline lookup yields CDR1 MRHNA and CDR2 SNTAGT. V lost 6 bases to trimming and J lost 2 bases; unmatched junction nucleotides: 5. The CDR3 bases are TGTGCCAGCAGCTCGGACAGGGGGCAAAACACCGGGGAGCTGTTTTTT. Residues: CASSSDRGQNTGELFF.

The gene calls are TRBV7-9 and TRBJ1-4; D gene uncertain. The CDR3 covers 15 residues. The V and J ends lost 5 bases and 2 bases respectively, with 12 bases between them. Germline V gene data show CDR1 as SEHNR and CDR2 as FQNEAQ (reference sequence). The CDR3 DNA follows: TGTGCCAGCAGCGAGCTCGGGGTTACTAATGAAAAACTGTTTTTT. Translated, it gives CASSELGVTNEKLFF.

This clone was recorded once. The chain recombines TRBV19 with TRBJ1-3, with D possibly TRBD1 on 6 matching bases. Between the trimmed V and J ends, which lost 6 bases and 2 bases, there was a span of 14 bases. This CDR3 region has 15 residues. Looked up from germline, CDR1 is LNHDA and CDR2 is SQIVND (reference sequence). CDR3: CASRTGSGPGNTIYF. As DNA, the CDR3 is TGTGCCAGTAGGACAGGCTCCGGACCTGGAAACACCATATATTTT.

This CDR3 reads CASSVGLIADEQYF. The CDR3 bases are TGTGCCAGCAGCGTAGGTTTGATAGCCGACGAGCAGTACTTC. This chain uses TRBV9 with TRBJ2-7; D is unresolved. Trimming left V 0 bases short and J 5 bases short, with 12 bases between. Germline V gene sequence: CDR1 SGDLS, CDR2 YYNGEE. This CDR3 region has 14 residues.